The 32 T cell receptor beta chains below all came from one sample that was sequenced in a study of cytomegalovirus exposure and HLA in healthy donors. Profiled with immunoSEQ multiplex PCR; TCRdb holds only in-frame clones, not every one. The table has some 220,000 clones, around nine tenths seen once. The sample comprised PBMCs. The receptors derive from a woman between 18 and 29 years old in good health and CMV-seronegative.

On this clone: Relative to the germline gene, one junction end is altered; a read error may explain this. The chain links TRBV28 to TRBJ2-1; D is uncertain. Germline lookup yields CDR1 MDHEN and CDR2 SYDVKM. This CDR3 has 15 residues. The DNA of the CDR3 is TGCGTATCTAAAAAGTCCCCGAGCTCCTACAATGAGCAGTTCTTC. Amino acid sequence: CVSKKSPSSYNEQFF.

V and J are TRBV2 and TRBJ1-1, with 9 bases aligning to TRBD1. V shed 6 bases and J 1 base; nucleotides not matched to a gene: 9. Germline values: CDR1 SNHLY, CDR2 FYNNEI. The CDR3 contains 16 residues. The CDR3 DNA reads TGTGCCAGCAGAGAATCTCGGGACAGGGCGAACACTGAAGCTTTCTTT. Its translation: CASRESRDRANTEAFF.

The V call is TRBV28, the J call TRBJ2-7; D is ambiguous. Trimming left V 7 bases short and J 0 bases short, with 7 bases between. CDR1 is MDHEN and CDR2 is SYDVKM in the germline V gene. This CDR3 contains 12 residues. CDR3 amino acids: CASTGNSYEQYF. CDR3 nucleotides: TGTGCCAGCACAGGAAACTCCTACGAGCAGTACTTC.

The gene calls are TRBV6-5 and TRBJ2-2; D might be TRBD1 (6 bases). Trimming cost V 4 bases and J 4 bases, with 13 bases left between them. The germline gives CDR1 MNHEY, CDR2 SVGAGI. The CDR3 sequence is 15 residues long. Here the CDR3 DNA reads TGTGCCAGCAGTTTTTTCGGGACACCCACCGGGGAGCTGTTTTTT. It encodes CASSFFGTPTGELFF.

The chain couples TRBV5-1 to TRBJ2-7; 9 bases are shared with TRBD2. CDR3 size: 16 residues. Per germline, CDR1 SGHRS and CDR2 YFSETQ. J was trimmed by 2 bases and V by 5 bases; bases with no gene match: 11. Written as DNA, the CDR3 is TGCGCCAGCAGAAACCTTAGCGGGAGTGCGCCCTACGAGCAGTACTTC. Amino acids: CASRNLSGSAPYEQYF.

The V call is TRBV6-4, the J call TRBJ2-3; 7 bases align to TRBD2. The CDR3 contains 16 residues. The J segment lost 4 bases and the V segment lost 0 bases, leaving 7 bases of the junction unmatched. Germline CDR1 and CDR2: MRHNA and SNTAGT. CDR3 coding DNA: TGTGCCAGCAGTGACTCGGGGACTACGGGGGCAGATACGCAGTATTTT. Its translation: CASSDSGTTGADTQYF.

CDR3 nucleotide sequence: TGTGCCAGCTCTAGCGGCAGTGAGGGTTACAATGAGCAGTTCTTC. As protein: CASSSGSEGYNEQFF. The rearrangement links TRBV7-7 to TRBJ2-1; 7 bases fit TRBD2. CDR1 and CDR2 from the germline V gene are SSHAT and FNYEAQ (reference sequence). The V and J ends lost 8 bases and 4 bases, in that order; junction bases with no gene match: 11. The CDR3 has 15 residues.

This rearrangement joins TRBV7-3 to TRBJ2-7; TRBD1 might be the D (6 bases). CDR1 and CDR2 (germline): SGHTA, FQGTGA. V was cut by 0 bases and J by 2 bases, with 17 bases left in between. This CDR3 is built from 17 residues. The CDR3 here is CASSLTFGQTSTYEQYF. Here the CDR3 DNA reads TGTGCCAGCAGCTTAACGTTCGGACAGACGTCCACCTACGAGCAGTACTTC.

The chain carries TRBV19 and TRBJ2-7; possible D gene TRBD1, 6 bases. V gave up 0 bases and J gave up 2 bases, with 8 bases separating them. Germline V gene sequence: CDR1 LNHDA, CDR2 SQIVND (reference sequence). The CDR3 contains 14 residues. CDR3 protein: CASSIDRGAYEQYF. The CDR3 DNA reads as TGTGCCAGTAGTATAGACAGGGGCGCCTACGAGCAGTACTTC.

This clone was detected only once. The CDR3 DNA is TGTGCCAGCAGCTCCGGCCCAAGGGCTAGCGGGAACTCGAACACCGGGGAGCTGTTTTTT. Translated, it gives CASSSGPRASGNSNTGELFF. This sequence joins TRBV7-6 and TRBJ2-2; 9 bases align to TRBD2. The CDR3 extends over 20 amino acids. J gave up 0 bases and V 4 bases, and 15 bases lay outside the gene matches. The germline CDR1 and CDR2 sequences are SGHVS and FNYEAQ.

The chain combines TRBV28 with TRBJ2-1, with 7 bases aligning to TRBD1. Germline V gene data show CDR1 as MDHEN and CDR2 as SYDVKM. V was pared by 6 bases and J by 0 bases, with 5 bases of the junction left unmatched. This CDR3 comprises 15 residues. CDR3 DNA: TGTGCCAGCAGAAACGACAGGGTCTCCTACAATGAGCAGTTCTTC. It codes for CASRNDRVSYNEQFF.

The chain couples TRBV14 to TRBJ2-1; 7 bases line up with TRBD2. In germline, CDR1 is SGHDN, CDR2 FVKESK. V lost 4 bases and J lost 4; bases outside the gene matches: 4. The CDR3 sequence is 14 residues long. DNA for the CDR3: TGTGCCAGCAGCCCATCAGCGGGGTACAATGAGCAGTTCTTC. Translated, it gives CASSPSAGYNEQFF.

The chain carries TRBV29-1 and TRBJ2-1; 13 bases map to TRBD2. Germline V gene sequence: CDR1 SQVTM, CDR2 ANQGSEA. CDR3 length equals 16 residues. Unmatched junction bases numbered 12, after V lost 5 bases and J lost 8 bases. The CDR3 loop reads CSVQPRTSGSNDEQFF. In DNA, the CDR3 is TGCAGCGTTCAACCCAGGACTAGCGGGAGTAACGATGAGCAGTTCTTC.

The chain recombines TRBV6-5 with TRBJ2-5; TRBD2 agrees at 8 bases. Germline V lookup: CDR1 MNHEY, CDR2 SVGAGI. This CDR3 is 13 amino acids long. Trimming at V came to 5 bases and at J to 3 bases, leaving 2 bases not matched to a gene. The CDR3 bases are TGTGCCAGCAGTCGTAGCGGGAAAGAGACCCAGTACTTC. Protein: CASSRSGKETQYF.

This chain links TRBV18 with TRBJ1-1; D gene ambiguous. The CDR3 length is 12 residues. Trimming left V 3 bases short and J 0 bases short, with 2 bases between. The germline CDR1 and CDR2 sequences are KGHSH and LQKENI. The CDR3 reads CASSPMNTEAFF. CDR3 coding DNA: TGTGCCAGCTCACCCATGAACACTGAAGCTTTCTTT.

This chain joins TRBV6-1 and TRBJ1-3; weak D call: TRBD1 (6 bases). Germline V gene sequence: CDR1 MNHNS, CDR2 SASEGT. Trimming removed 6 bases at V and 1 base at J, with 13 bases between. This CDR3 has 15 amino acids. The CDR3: CASSREQGSGNTIYF. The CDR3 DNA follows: TGTGCCAGCAGCCGAGAACAGGGTTCTGGAAACACCATATATTTT.

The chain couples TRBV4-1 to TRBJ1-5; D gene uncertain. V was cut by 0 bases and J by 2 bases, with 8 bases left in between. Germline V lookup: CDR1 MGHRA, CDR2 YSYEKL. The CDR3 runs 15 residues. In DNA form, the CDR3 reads TGCGCCAGCAGCCAAGACCCGACTGGCAATCAGCCCCAGCATTTT. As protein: CASSQDPTGNQPQHF.

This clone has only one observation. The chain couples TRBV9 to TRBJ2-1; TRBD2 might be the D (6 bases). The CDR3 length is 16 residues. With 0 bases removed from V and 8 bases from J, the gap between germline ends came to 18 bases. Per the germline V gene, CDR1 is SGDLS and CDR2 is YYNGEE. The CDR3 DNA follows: TGTGCCAGCAGCGTAGAAGGCGGGGCAGGGTGGTATGAGCAGTTCTTC. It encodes CASSVEGGAGWYEQFF.

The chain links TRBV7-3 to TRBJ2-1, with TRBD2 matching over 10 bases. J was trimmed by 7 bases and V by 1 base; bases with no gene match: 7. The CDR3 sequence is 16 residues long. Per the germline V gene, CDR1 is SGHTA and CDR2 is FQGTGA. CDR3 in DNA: TGTGCCAGCAGCTTAAACGGAGCGGGAGGGCAAAATGAGCAGTTCTTC. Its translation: CASSLNGAGGQNEQFF.

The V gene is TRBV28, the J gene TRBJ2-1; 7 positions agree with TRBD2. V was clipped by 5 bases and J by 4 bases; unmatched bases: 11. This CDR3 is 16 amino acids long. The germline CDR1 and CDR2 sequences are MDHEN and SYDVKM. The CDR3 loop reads CASSHRGEPGYNEQFF. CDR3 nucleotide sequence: TGTGCCAGCAGTCACCGGGGGGAACCGGGGTACAATGAGCAGTTCTTC.

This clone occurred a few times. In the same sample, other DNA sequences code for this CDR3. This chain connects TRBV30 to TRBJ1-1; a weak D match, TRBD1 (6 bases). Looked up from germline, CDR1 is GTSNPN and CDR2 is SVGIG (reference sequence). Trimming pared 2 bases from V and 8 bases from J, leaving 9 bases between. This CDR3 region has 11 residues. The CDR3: CAWSPGTEAFF. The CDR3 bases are TGTGCCTGGAGTCCAGGGACAGAAGCTTTCTTT.

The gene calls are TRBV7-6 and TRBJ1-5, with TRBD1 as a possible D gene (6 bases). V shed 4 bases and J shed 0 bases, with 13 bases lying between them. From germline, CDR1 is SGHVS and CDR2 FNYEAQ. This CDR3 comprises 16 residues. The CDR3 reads CASSSGDLYSNQPQHF. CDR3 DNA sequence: TGTGCCAGCAGCTCAGGGGACCTTTATAGCAATCAGCCCCAGCATTTT. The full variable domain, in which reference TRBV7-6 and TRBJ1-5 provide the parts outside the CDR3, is GAGVSQSPRYKVTKRGQDVALRCDPISGHVSLYWYRQALGQGPEFLTYFNYEAQQDKSGLPNDRFSAERPEGSISTLTIQRTEQRDSAMYRCASSSGDLYSNQPQHFGDGTRLSIL.

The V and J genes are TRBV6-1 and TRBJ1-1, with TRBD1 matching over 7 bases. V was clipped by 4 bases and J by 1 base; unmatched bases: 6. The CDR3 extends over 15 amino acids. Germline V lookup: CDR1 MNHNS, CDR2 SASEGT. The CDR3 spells CASSARQGRNTEAFF. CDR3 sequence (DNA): TGTGCCAGCAGTGCCCGACAGGGTAGGAACACTGAAGCTTTCTTT.

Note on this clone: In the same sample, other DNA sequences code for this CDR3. Here the CDR3 reads CASSYSRLNTEAFF. For the CDR3, the DNA is TGTGCCAGCAGTTACTCCCGACTAAACACTGAAGCTTTCTTT. J is TRBJ1-1 and V is TRBV6-5, with D hard to call. The CDR3 consists of 14 residues. Trimming pared 0 bases from V and 2 bases from J, leaving 7 bases between. From germline, CDR1 is MNHEY and CDR2 SVGAGI.

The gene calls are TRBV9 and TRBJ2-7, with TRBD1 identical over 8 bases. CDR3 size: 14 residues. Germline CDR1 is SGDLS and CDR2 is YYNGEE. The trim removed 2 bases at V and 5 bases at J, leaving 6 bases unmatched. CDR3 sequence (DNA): TGTGCCAGCAGCGTGGGACAGGTTTCTAACGAGCAGTACTTC. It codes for CASSVGQVSNEQYF. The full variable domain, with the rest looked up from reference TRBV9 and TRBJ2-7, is DSGVTQTPKHLITATGQRVTLRCSPRSGDLSVYWYQQSLDQGLQFLIQYYNGEERAKGNILERFSAQQFPDLHSELNLSSLELGDSALYFCASSVGQVSNEQYFGPGTRLTVT.

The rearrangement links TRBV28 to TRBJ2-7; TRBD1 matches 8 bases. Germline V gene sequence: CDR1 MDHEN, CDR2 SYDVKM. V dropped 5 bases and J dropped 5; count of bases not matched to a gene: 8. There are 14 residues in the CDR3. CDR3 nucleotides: TGTGCCAGCAGTCCCCTCCGGACAGGGCACGAGCAGTACTTC. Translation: CASSPLRTGHEQYF.

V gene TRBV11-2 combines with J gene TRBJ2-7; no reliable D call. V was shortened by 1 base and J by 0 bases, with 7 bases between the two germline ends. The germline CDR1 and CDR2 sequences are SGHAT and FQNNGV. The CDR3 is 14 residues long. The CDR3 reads CASSLGMSSYEQYF. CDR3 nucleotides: TGTGCCAGCAGCTTAGGAATGAGCTCCTACGAGCAGTACTTC.

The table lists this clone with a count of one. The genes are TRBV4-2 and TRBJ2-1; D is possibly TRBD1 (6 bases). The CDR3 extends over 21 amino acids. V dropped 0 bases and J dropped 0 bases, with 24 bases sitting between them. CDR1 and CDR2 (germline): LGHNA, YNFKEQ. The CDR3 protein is CASSQDRWGPRPLYSYNEQFF. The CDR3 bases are TGTGCCAGCAGCCAAGACCGCTGGGGGCCCAGGCCCCTTTACTCCTACAATGAGCAGTTCTTC.

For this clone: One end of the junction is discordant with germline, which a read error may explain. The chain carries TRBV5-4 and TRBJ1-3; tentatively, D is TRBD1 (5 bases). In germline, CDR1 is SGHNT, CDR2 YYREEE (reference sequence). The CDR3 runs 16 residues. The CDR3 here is CASSLGPNYSGNTIYF. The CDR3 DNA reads TGTGCCAGCAGTTTGGGGCCGAATTACTCTGGAAACACCATATATTTT.

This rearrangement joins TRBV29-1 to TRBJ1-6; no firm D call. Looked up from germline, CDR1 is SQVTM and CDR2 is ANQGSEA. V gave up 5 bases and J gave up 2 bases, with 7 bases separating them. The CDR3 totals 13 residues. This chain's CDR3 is CSVSQTYNSPLHF. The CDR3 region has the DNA TGCAGCGTTTCCCAGACCTATAATTCACCCCTCCACTTT. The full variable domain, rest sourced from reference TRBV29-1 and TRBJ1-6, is SAVISQKPSRDICQRGTSLTIQCQVDSQVTMMFWYRQQPGQSLTLIATANQGSEATYESGFVIDKFPISRPNLTFSTLTVSNMSPEDSSIYLCSVSQTYNSPLHFGNGTRLTVT.

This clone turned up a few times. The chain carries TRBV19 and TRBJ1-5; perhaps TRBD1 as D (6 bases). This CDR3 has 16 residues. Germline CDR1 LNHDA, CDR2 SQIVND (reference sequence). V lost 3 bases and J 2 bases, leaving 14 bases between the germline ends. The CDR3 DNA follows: TGTGCCAGTAGTATGGTCGGGGGGCTCGGCAATCAGCCCCAGCATTTT. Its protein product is CASSMVGGLGNQPQHF.

The DNA of the CDR3 is TGTGCCAGCAGAGAGGGTAATGAGCAGTTCTTC. Its protein is CASREGNEQFF. The J gene is TRBJ2-1, the V gene TRBV7-9; tentatively, D is TRBD2 (5 bases). V dropped 6 bases and J dropped 7 bases, with 7 bases sitting between them. The CDR3 covers 11 residues. CDR1 and CDR2 from the germline V gene are SEHNR and FQNEAQ (reference sequence).